This T cell receptor beta chain came from a study of T-cell reconstitution after alpha-beta-depleted transplantation in children. V shed 4 bases, J shed 0 bases, and the junction held 6 bases outside the gene matches. CDR1 is LGHNA, CDR2 YSLEER, per germline. The CDR3 length is 15 residues. TCRbeta library construction was performed incorporating unique molecular identifiers. TCRdb reanalysed the PCR reads using MiXCR and keeps one entry per CDR3 protein. This sample has over 550,000 distinct CDR3 sequences, with 8% to 11% found just once. This clonotype was counted only a few times. The sample was PBMCs from the stem cell graft donor, taken from the stem cell graft. The sequence was collected from a human donor who donated a stem cell graft to a child with acute myeloid leukemia. The V and J genes are TRBV4-3 and TRBJ2-7, with 7 bases matching TRBD2. Here the CDR3 reads CASSPTSVFSYEQYF. In DNA, the CDR3 is TGCGCCAGCAGCCCTACTAGCGTTTTCTCCTACGAGCAGTACTTC.